A single sample gave rise to the 17 T cell receptor beta chains below, sequenced in a study of identical twins. TCRdb reanalysed the 5' RACE reads using MiXCR and keeps one entry per CDR3 protein. The sample includes around 280,000 distinct CDR3 sequences, about 8% of them seen just once. This same sample was also part of a study on yellow fever vaccine responses in identical twins.

The sample comprised memory (CD45RO+) T cells sorted from blood. The receptors come from a woman aged 18-29 years in good health.

This clonotype showed up many times. The V and J genes are TRBV2 and TRBJ2-3; D ambiguous. CDR1 SNHLY and CDR2 FYNNEI come from the germline V gene. Trimming removed 3 bases at V and 1 base at J, with 2 bases between. The CDR3 contains 12 residues. CDR3 amino acids: CASSEGTDTQYF. The CDR3 DNA sequence: TGTGCCAGCAGTGAGGGCACAGATACGCAGTATTTT.

This clonotype was observed a few times. The chain combines TRBV24-1 with TRBJ2-5; 12 bases line up with TRBD2. The CDR3 has 14 residues. Germline values: CDR1 KGHDR, CDR2 SFDVKD. J lost 4 bases, V lost 7 bases, and 3 bases had no gene match. This CDR3 is CATSQTSGGETQYF. Here the CDR3 DNA reads TGTGCCACCAGCCAGACTAGCGGGGGAGAGACCCAGTACTTC.

The table lists this clonotype with many counts. The chain carries TRBV6-5 and TRBJ1-2; D not certain. The germline V gene has CDR1 MNHEY and CDR2 SVGAGI. Trimming took 0 bases from V and 4 from J, leaving 6 bases between them. The CDR3 loop spans 13 amino acids. CDR3 sequence: CASSYSGAYGYTF. CDR3 DNA sequence: TGTGCCAGCAGTTACTCGGGAGCCTATGGCTACACCTTC.

This clonotype appeared a few times. In nucleotides, the CDR3 is TGTGCCAGCAGTGGACAGGGGCGGGCTCAGCCCCAGCATTTT. It is translated as CASSGQGRAQPQHF. V gene TRBV2 combines with J gene TRBJ1-5; 8 nucleotides match TRBD1. From germline, CDR1 is SNHLY and CDR2 FYNNEI. CDR3 length: 14 residues. Trimming cost V 4 bases and J 6 bases; bases outside gene matches: 5.

This clonotype has ten or more counts. In DNA form, the CDR3 reads TGCAGTGCTAGAGATGGCAGAAACAATGAGCAGTTCTTC. Its translation: CSARDGRNNEQFF. This rearrangement joins TRBV20-1 to TRBJ2-1; D not resolved. There are 13 residues in the CDR3. CDR1 is DFQATT, CDR2 SNEGSKA, per germline (reference sequence). The ends were cut back, 0 bases at V and 5 bases at J, with 8 bases in the middle.

This chain uses TRBV28 with TRBJ2-2; either TRBD1 or TRBD2 may supply D (5 bases each). The CDR3 has 16 residues. Germline-derived CDR1 and CDR2 are MDHEN and SYDVKM. Trimming pared 2 bases from V and 4 bases from J, leaving 14 bases between. In DNA form, the CDR3 reads TGTGCCAGCAGTTTACAGGGCCTCGAGGGCACCGGGGAGCTGTTTTTT. This codes for CASSLQGLEGTGELFF.

In this sample, this clonotype turned up a few times. The chain uses TRBV5-5 and TRBJ1-1; a weak D match, TRBD1 (5 bases). The germline V gene has CDR1 SGHKS and CDR2 YYEKEE (reference sequence). Trimming took 4 bases from V and 0 from J, leaving 13 bases between them. The CDR3 length is 15 residues. The CDR3 nucleotides are TGTGCCAGCAGCACCTCGGGACTCATGAACACTGAAGCTTTCTTT. Its translation: CASSTSGLMNTEAFF.

The gene calls are TRBV19 and TRBJ1-1, with 7 bases identical to TRBD1. Germline-derived CDR1 and CDR2 are LNHDA and SQIVND (reference sequence). The CDR3 covers 16 residues. Trimming removed 5 bases from V and 0 bases from J; junction bases left unmatched: 9. The CDR3 DNA is TGTGCCAGTAGTCAAGGGACAGCAGTCATGAACACTGAAGCTTTCTTT. Its protein is CASSQGTAVMNTEAFF.

This clonotype was observed many times. The rearrangement uses TRBV10-3 and TRBJ2-2; possibly TRBD2 for D (6 bases). Trimming removed 8 bases at V and 9 bases at J, with 13 bases between. Germline V gives CDR1 ENHRY, CDR2 SYGVKD. The CDR3 consists of 12 residues. The CDR3: CAIGSEGRELFF. CDR3 bases: TGTGCCATCGGCTCGGAGGGCCGGGAGCTGTTTTTT.

In this sample, this clonotype turned up a few times. V usage is TRBV11-2 and J usage is TRBJ1-6; D gene ambiguous. This CDR3 region has 16 residues. From germline, CDR1 is SGHAT and CDR2 FQNNGV. V was pared by 4 bases and J by 7 bases, with 17 bases between. CDR3 in amino acids: CASSSGRSPGNSPLHF. CDR3 nucleotides: TGTGCCAGCAGCTCCGGACGGTCCCCGGGGAATTCACCCCTCCACTTT.

The chain joins TRBV2 to TRBJ1-1, with D uncertain. Germline-derived CDR1 and CDR2 are SNHLY and FYNNEI. V was clipped by 2 bases and J by 1 base, with 8 bases between them. The CDR3 runs 14 residues. CDR3 sequence: CASSERQPNTEAFF. The DNA for the CDR3 is TGTGCCAGCAGTGAACGGCAGCCGAACACTGAAGCTTTCTTT.

The table lists this clonotype with many counts. CDR3: CASSAGILNYGYTF. The CDR3 nucleotides are TGTGCCAGCAGTGCAGGGATCCTAAACTATGGCTACACCTTC. This chain uses TRBV25-1 with TRBJ1-2; D is perhaps TRBD1 (5 bases). Germline loops: CDR1 MGHDK, CDR2 SYGVNS. V dropped 4 bases and J dropped 2 bases, with 11 bases sitting between them. The CDR3 contains 14 residues.

This clonotype was observed many times. V usage is TRBV3-1 and J usage is TRBJ2-1; D tentatively fits TRBD1 or TRBD2 (7 bases each). The CDR3 runs to 16 residues. Germline lookup yields CDR1 LGHDT and CDR2 YNNKEL (reference sequence). The germline V and J ends were trimmed by 1 base and 7 bases, with 17 bases remaining between them. CDR3 bases: TGTGCCAGCAGCCAAGGACGGGCCAGGGGGGGGAATGAGCAGTTCTTC. Its protein product is CASSQGRARGGNEQFF.

This clonotype was seen many times. The chain joins TRBV20-1 to TRBJ2-3, with TRBD2 identical over 12 bases. Germline assignment: CDR1 DFQATT and CDR2 SNEGSKA (reference sequence). The CDR3 consists of 18 residues. The J segment lost 4 bases and the V segment lost 5 bases, leaving 16 bases of the junction unmatched. CDR3 region: CSAWAQPGLAGSPDTQYF. DNA of the CDR3: TGCAGTGCTTGGGCCCAGCCAGGACTAGCGGGGTCCCCAGATACGCAGTATTTT.

This clonotype turned up a few times. The chain joins TRBV3-1 to TRBJ2-7, with D maybe TRBD1 (5 bases). Per germline, CDR1 LGHDT and CDR2 YNNKEL (reference sequence). The length of the CDR3 is 14 residues. Trimming shortened V by 5 bases and J by 6 bases, and 17 bases separated the two germline ends. The CDR3 spells CASSSQGSAREQYF. CDR3 coding DNA: TGTGCCAGCAGCTCGCAGGGTTCGGCGCGCGAGCAGTACTTC.

This clonotype has just a few counts. The gene calls are TRBV5-1 and TRBJ2-3; no reliable D call. The CDR3 spans 15 residues. Trimming took 0 bases from V and 1 from J, leaving 9 bases between them. From germline, CDR1 is SGHRS and CDR2 YFSETQ. The CDR3 protein is CASSLEGGRTDTQYF. The CDR3 nucleotides are TGCGCCAGCAGCTTGGAGGGCGGCCGCACAGATACGCAGTATTTT.

The chain couples TRBV20-1 to TRBJ1-1, with unresolved D. The CDR3 sequence is 13 residues long. The V end was cut by 1 base, the J end by 3 bases, with 9 bases between. Per germline, CDR1 DFQATT and CDR2 SNEGSKA (reference sequence). CDR3 nucleotides: TGCAGTGCTAGAGCCGGGGTAGACACTGAAGCTTTCTTT. Protein sequence: CSARAGVDTEAFF.